This T cell receptor beta chain is drawn from a study of blood T cell repertoires in COVID-19. How the authors handled the data: Reference gene primer amplification gave estimated nucleated cell counts. Clones were sequenced by immunoSEQ multiplex PCR, and TCRdb holds only the in-frame ones, with some missing. The DNA gave D and trimming, while V, J and clone size come from that table. This table holds 250,000 to 300,000 clones, around 88% found once. V lost 1 base and J lost 1, with 8 bases in between. This CDR3 is built from 14 residues. From germline, CDR1 is SGHTS and CDR2 YDEGEE. J is TRBJ2-5 and V is TRBV5-8; D perhaps matches TRBD1 (5 bases). This receptor was taken from a woman aged 25 to 45 who had recovered from COVID-19. Sequenced: peripheral blood. The DNA of the CDR3 is TGTGCCAGCAGCTTGATCGACAGCCAAGAGACCCAGTACTTC. Translating gives CASSLIDSQETQYF.